These 5 T cell receptor beta chains were all obtained from the same sample, sequenced in a study of T cell responses to AZD1222 COVID-19 vaccine. Assay used: immunoSEQ multiplex PCR; TCRdb lists only in-frame clones, some missing. This table has around 130,000 clones, approximately 91% appearing once. The sequences come from peripheral blood, collected on day 0 of AZD1222 vaccination. The receptor source for this set is an adult in good health.

V and J are TRBV2 and TRBJ2-1; TRBD2 matches at 12 bases. Unmatched junction bases numbered 5, after V lost 7 bases and J lost 1 base. The CDR3 totals 16 residues. CDR1 and CDR2 from the germline V gene are SNHLY and FYNNEI. The CDR3 sequence: CASKGLAGGSYNEQFF. The CDR3 DNA sequence: TGTGCCAGCAAGGGGCTAGCGGGAGGGTCCTACAATGAGCAGTTCTTC.

The CDR3 DNA is TGTGCCATCAGTGAGCTGGGTAAAGGCGATGAAAAACTGTTTTTT. Translated: CAISELGKGDEKLFF. The rearrangement links TRBV10-3 to TRBJ1-4; no firm D call. In germline, CDR1 is ENHRY, CDR2 SYGVKD. The CDR3 has 15 amino acids. V lost 2 bases and J 6 bases, leaving 13 bases between the germline ends.

This sequence joins TRBV5-1 and TRBJ1-1; TRBD1 agrees at 7 bases. CDR1 is SGHRS, CDR2 YFSETQ, per germline. J was trimmed by 1 base and V by 4 bases; bases with no gene match: 7. There are 15 residues in the CDR3. CDR3 amino acids: CASSLVTGPNTEAFF. The DNA for the CDR3 is TGCGCCAGCAGCCTAGTGACAGGGCCGAACACTGAAGCTTTCTTT.

This clone has just one count. The V gene is TRBV12-3 or TRBV12-4, the J gene TRBJ1-2, with 9 bases lining up with TRBD1. J was trimmed by 5 bases and V by 5 bases; bases with no gene match: 3. The CDR3 runs 13 residues. The CDR3 spells CASSPGQGYGYTF. CDR3 coding DNA: TGTGCCAGCAGTCCAGGACAGGGGTATGGCTACACCTTC.

V gene TRBV2 combines with J gene TRBJ2-7; no definite D call. Deletions cut 3 bases from V and 2 bases from J, with 5 bases between. From germline, CDR1 is SNHLY and CDR2 FYNNEI. The CDR3 spans 12 residues. The CDR3 sequence is CASSELAYEQYF. For the CDR3, the DNA is TGTGCCAGCAGTGAGCTCGCCTACGAGCAGTACTTC. Together with reference TRBV2 and TRBJ2-7, the CDR3 gives the full variable domain: EPEVTQTPSHQVTQMGQEVILRCVPISNHLYFYWYRQILGQKVEFLVSFYNNEISEKSEIFDDQFSVERPDGSNFTLKIRSTKLEDSAMYFCASSELAYEQYFGPGTRLTVT.